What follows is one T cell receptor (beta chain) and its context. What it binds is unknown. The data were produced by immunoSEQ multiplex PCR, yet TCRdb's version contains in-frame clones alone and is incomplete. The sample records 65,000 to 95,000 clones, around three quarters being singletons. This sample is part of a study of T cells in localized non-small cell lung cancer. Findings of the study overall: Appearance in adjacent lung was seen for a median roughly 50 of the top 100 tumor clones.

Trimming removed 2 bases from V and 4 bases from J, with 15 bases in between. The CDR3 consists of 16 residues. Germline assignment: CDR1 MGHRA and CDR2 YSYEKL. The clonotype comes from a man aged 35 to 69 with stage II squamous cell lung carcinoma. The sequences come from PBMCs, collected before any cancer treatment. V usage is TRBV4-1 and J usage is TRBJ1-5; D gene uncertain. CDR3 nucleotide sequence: TGCGCCAGCAGCCAAAATAATAGACCCATGAATCAGCCCCAGCATTTT. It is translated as CASSQNNRPMNQPQHF.